The 14 T cell receptor beta chains presented below share a single source sample, sequenced in a study of blood T cell repertoires in COVID-19. The protocol was immunoSEQ multiplex PCR, while the TCRdb copy is restricted to in-frame clones and leaves out a portion. Among some 120,000 clones listed, around 82% were seen once. Material: peripheral blood. All receptors come from a human donor in a cohort sampled during active COVID-19.

The chain couples TRBV5-1 to TRBJ1-3, with D maybe TRBD1 (5 bases). The CDR3 is 16 residues long. Trimming left V 2 bases short and J 3 bases short, with 15 bases between. Germline lookup yields CDR1 SGHRS and CDR2 YFSETQ. The CDR3 is CASSFDGPGGGNTIYF. In DNA, the CDR3 is TGCGCCAGCAGCTTTGACGGTCCGGGGGGTGGAAACACCATATATTTT. The full variable domain, in which reference TRBV5-1 and TRBJ1-3 provide the parts outside the CDR3, is KAGVTQTPRYLIKTRGQQVTLSCSPISGHRSVSWYQQTPGQGLQFLFEYFSETQRNKGNFPGRFSGRQFSNSRSEMNVSTLELGDSALYLCASSFDGPGGGNTIYFGEGSWLTVV.

This clone was counted a few times. V and J are TRBV11-2 and TRBJ2-1; TRBD1 matches at 10 bases. This CDR3 comprises 15 residues. Germline V gene data show CDR1 as SGHAT and CDR2 as FQNNGV. V lost 4 bases to trimming and J lost 10 bases; unmatched junction nucleotides: 10. This CDR3 reads CASSWTGGSSGEQFF. The CDR3 DNA sequence: TGTGCCAGCAGCTGGACAGGGGGATCGTCCGGGGAGCAGTTCTTC.

The gene calls are TRBV3-1 (or the pseudogene TRBV3-2) and TRBJ1-2; 9 nucleotides match TRBD1. After removal of 3 bases from V and 4 bases from J, the junction contained 3 bases not matched to a gene. The CDR3 totals 14 residues. Germline V gives CDR1 LGHDT, CDR2 YNNKEL (reference sequence). This chain's CDR3 is CASSQDRGVYGYTF. Written as DNA, the CDR3 is TGTGCCAGCAGCCAGGACAGGGGAGTCTATGGCTACACCTTC.

The CDR3 nucleotides are TGTGCCAGCAGCCACGGCAGGGAGGGCTATGGCTACACCTTC. Amino acid sequence: CASSHGREGYGYTF. V is TRBV3-1 (or the pseudogene TRBV3-2) and J is TRBJ1-2, with D tentatively TRBD1 (5 bases). Germline loops: CDR1 LGHDT, CDR2 YNNKEL (reference sequence). V lost 3 bases to trimming and J lost 4 bases, with 12 bases between them. CDR3 length equals 14 residues.

This chain uses TRBV7-8 with TRBJ2-1; D unclear. Germline values: CDR1 SGHVS, CDR2 FQNEAQ. The CDR3 is 15 amino acids. V was cut by 1 base and J by 2 bases, with 9 bases left in between. CDR3 amino acids: CASSLVGGTYNEQFF. The CDR3 DNA reads TGTGCCAGCAGCTTAGTAGGCGGAACCTACAATGAGCAGTTCTTC.

V is TRBV6-5 and J is TRBJ2-7; TRBD1 agrees at 10 bases. Trimming at V came to 7 bases and at J to 1 base, leaving 4 bases not matched to a gene. Germline V gene sequence: CDR1 MNHEY, CDR2 SVGAGI. The CDR3 is 14 residues long. CDR3 nucleotide sequence: TGTGCCAGCATTGGACAGGGGGGGTCCTACGAGCAGTACTTC. Protein product: CASIGQGGSYEQYF.

This clone was counted a single time. V is TRBV12-2 and J is TRBJ2-7; TRBD2 reflects the table's D call only, with no check against the DNA. TRBV12-2 is assigned pseudogene status. The CDR3 consists of 15 residues. CDR3: CASRLGGGDGVEQYF. Here the CDR3 DNA reads TGTGCAAGTCGCTTGGGCGGGGGGGACGGTGTCGAGCAGTACTTC.

The V call is TRBV12-1, the J call TRBJ2-3; TRBD2 is taken as the D call from the table, unchecked against the DNA. TRBV12-1 is a pseudogene. CDR3 length equals 19 residues. The CDR3 nucleotides read TGTGCCAGCAGCTTTGTATGCGGGGTCCCGTGCTCTAGCACAGATACGCAGTATTTT. Residues: CASSFVCGVPCSSTDTQYF.

The CDR3 sequence: CASSNRGTDTQYF. CDR3 sequence (DNA): TGTGCCAGCAGCAACAGGGGGACAGATACGCAGTATTTT. The chain couples TRBV3-1 (or the pseudogene TRBV3-2) to TRBJ2-3, with TRBD1 matching 8 bases. This CDR3 is 13 amino acids long. V dropped 5 bases and J dropped 3; count of bases not matched to a gene: 1. CDR1 is LGHDT, CDR2 YNNKEL, per germline (reference sequence).

This chain links TRBV29-1 with TRBJ2-7; D perhaps matches TRBD1 (6 bases). CDR3 size: 13 residues. The germline CDR1 and CDR2 sequences are SQVTM and ANQGSEA. V shed 0 bases and J shed 2 bases, with 8 bases lying between them. CDR3 in amino acids: CSVEEQGTYEQYF. DNA of the CDR3: TGCAGCGTTGAAGAACAGGGTACCTACGAGCAGTACTTC.

This chain connects TRBV5-1 to TRBJ1-1; 9 nucleotides match TRBD1. From germline, CDR1 is SGHRS and CDR2 YFSETQ. Trimming at V came to 4 bases and at J to 0 bases, leaving 7 bases not matched to a gene. The CDR3 contains 16 residues. CDR3 DNA sequence: TGCGCCAGCAGCGCGAGACAGGGGGGGATGAACACTGAAGCTTTCTTT. Translation: CASSARQGGMNTEAFF.

This clone appeared a single time. V gene TRBV6-2 or TRBV6-3 combines with J gene TRBJ2-2; no clear D. The CDR3 sequence is 13 residues long. The V end lost 2 bases, the J end lost 6 bases, and 7 bases lay between the germline ends. Looked up from germline, CDR1 is MNHEY and CDR2 is SVGEGT. The DNA for the CDR3 is TGTGCCAGCAGTTACGGAGCTTCCGGGGAGCTGTTTTTT. This encodes CASSYGASGELFF.

CDR3 DNA sequence: TGTGCCAGCAGGCGGACAGCCTACGAGCAGTACTTC. Translation: CASRRTAYEQYF. V usage is TRBV27 and J usage is TRBJ2-7; tentatively, D is TRBD1 (6 bases). CDR1 and CDR2 (germline): MNHEY, SMNVEV (reference sequence). This CDR3 comprises 12 residues. V shed 6 bases and J shed 2 bases, with 8 bases lying between them.

CDR3 region: CASSQAFFGTGGYGYTF. The CDR3 DNA sequence: TGCGCCAGCAGCCAAGCCTTCTTCGGGACAGGGGGCTATGGCTACACCTTC. The genes are TRBV4-1 and TRBJ1-2, with TRBD1 matching over 11 bases. Germline V CDR1 and CDR2: MGHRA, YSYEKL. The J segment lost 4 bases and the V segment lost 1 base, leaving 8 bases of the junction unmatched. This CDR3 has 17 residues.